One sample yielded the 16 T cell receptor beta chains listed below, sequenced in a study of cytomegalovirus exposure and HLA in healthy donors. 13 Jbeta primers and 60 Vbeta primers were used for the PCR. TCRdb keeps only in-frame clones here, not all; method: immunoSEQ multiplex PCR. The table includes around 75,000 clones, 76% detected once. Sequenced: PBMCs. Every receptor here comes from a man between 18 and 29 years old in good health and CMV-seronegative.

This clone has just one count. V gene TRBV21-1 combines with J gene TRBJ1-1; the DNA was not compared with TRBD1, the D call given in the table. TRBV21-1 is deemed a pseudogene. The CDR3 loop spans 15 amino acids. The CDR3 DNA is TGTGCCAGCAGCAGAGGGGGACGGAAATCCACTGAAGCTTTCTTT. Its protein product is CASSRGGRKSTEAFF.

This chain joins TRBV5-5 and TRBJ1-2, with a possible D match to TRBD1 (5 bases). Germline CDR1 reads SGHKS; CDR2 reads YYEKEE (reference sequence). The CDR3 consists of 15 residues. Trimming took off 3 bases at V and 2 bases at J, with 14 bases between the two ends. DNA of the CDR3: TGTGCCAGCAGCTCGGGGGTCAGACAGAACTATGGCTACACCTTC. Its protein is CASSSGVRQNYGYTF.

With respect to this clone: The same CDR3 is also encoded by other DNA sequences in this sample. This chain links TRBV19 with TRBJ2-5; maybe TRBD1 (6 bases). The germline gives CDR1 LNHDA, CDR2 SQIVND (reference sequence). CDR3 length: 14 residues. The germline V and J ends were trimmed by 3 bases and 1 base, with 9 bases remaining between them. CDR3 coding DNA: TGTGCCAGTAGTATTTCCAGGGGCCAAGAGACCCAGTACTTC. Translated, it gives CASSISRGQETQYF. The full variable domain, in which reference TRBV19 and TRBJ2-5 provide the parts outside the CDR3, is DGGITQSPKYLFRKEGQNVTLSCEQNLNHDAMYWYRQDPGQGLRLIYYSQIVNDFQKGDIAEGYSVSREKKESFPLTVTSAQKNPTAFYLCASSISRGQETQYFGPGTRLLVL.

This clone was observed a single time. This rearrangement joins TRBV2 to TRBJ2-7; D is perhaps TRBD1 (6 bases). Germline V CDR1 and CDR2: SNHLY, FYNNEI. The ends were cut back, 6 bases at V and 5 bases at J, with 11 bases in the middle. The CDR3 has 12 residues. The DNA of the CDR3 is TGTGCCAGCAGACAGGGTTCCGACGAGCAGTACTTC. Translated, it gives CASRQGSDEQYF.

The chain is built from TRBV5-4 and TRBJ1-2; D perhaps matches TRBD1 (5 bases). Germline-derived CDR1 and CDR2 are SGHNT and YYREEE (reference sequence). V was trimmed by 2 bases and J by 3 bases, leaving 11 bases between them. This CDR3 spans 14 amino acids. CDR3 amino acids: CASSFGRADYGYTF. CDR3 DNA sequence: TGTGCCAGCAGCTTCGGCAGGGCGGACTATGGCTACACCTTC.

In this sample, this clone turned up a few times. The chain combines TRBV7-6 with TRBJ2-7; D unclear. Trimming stripped 1 base from V and 6 bases from J, with 10 bases between. The CDR3 sequence is 13 residues long. Germline lookup yields CDR1 SGHVS and CDR2 FNYEAQ. The chain's CDR3 is CASSLGAAAEQYV. DNA of the CDR3: TGTGCCAGCAGCTTAGGCGCGGCGGCCGAGCAGTACGTC.

The chain has TRBV6-5 and TRBJ2-3; 8 bases line up with TRBD1. This CDR3 spans 13 amino acids. CDR1 is MNHEY, CDR2 SVGAGI, per germline. V shed 6 bases, J shed 8 bases, and the junction held 7 bases outside the gene matches. The CDR3 nucleotides are TGTGCCAGCAGAGGGACAGGTAGTTTTACGCAGTATTTT. Its protein is CASRGTGSFTQYF.

This clone was seen more than once but under ten times. This chain connects TRBV19 to TRBJ1-1; D possibly corresponds to TRBD1 (6 bases). The CDR3 is 13 residues long. Germline loops: CDR1 LNHDA, CDR2 SQIVND (reference sequence). V was cut by 11 bases and J by 4 bases, with 17 bases left in between. CDR3 nucleotide sequence: TGTGCCGGGGGCGGGGCGGGGGGCACTGAAGCTTTCTTT. Its translation: CAGGGAGGTEAFF.

J is TRBJ2-3 and V is TRBV6-5, with a weak D call TRBD2 (5 bases). Looked up from germline, CDR1 is MNHEY and CDR2 is SVGAGI. Trimming cost V 1 base and J 1 base, with 12 bases left between them. There are 16 residues in the CDR3. The CDR3 region has the DNA TGTGCCAGCAGTTACTTCCCCGGGGAGTGCACAGATACGCAGTATTTT. Translation: CASSYFPGECTDTQYF.

V gene TRBV18 combines with J gene TRBJ2-5, with TRBD2 matching 8 bases. Trimming at V came to 3 bases and at J to 3 bases, leaving 12 bases not matched to a gene. CDR1 is KGHSH, CDR2 LQKENI, per germline. The CDR3 spans 17 residues. CDR3 sequence: CASSPLPGGGLEETQYF. The CDR3 DNA sequence: TGTGCCAGCTCACCCCTCCCGGGGGGGGGTCTAGAAGAGACCCAGTACTTC.

The rearrangement joins TRBV6-1 to TRBJ2-2; 7 bases line up with TRBD1. CDR1 and CDR2 (germline): MNHNS, SASEGT. With V trimmed by 6 bases and J by 5 bases, 6 bases remained unmatched. The CDR3 totals 14 residues. Here the CDR3 reads CASSRDRGTGELFF. For the CDR3, the DNA is TGTGCCAGCAGCAGGGACAGAGGAACCGGGGAGCTGTTTTTT.

The chain carries TRBV14 and TRBJ2-3; the D gene is possibly TRBD1 (6 bases). The germline V gene encodes CDR1 SGHDN and CDR2 FVKESK. The CDR3 consists of 17 residues. V shed 0 bases and J shed 2 bases, with 15 bases lying between them. This CDR3 reads CASSQDLAGVDTDTQYF. For the CDR3, the DNA is TGTGCCAGCAGCCAAGATTTGGCAGGGGTGGACACAGATACGCAGTATTTT.

The chain uses TRBV28 and TRBJ2-5; 16 bases map to TRBD2. The germline gives CDR1 MDHEN, CDR2 SYDVKM. V was pared by 5 bases and J by 7 bases, with 7 bases of the junction left unmatched. The CDR3 covers 16 residues. The CDR3 DNA is TGTGCCAGCAGTGAAGGGACTAGCGGGGGGGCTGGGACCCAGTACTTC. Its translation: CASSEGTSGGAGTQYF.

This chain uses TRBV15 with TRBJ2-3; tentative D call: TRBD1 (5 bases). The germline V gene encodes CDR1 LNHNV and CDR2 YYDKDF (reference sequence). This CDR3 comprises 16 residues. The V gene lost 0 bases and the J gene lost 2 bases, with 12 bases spanning the gap. The CDR3 bases are TGTGCCACCAGCAGAGATTTCCGACAGAACACAGATACGCAGTATTTT. This encodes CATSRDFRQNTDTQYF.

The chain has TRBV10-3 and TRBJ2-2, with 15 bases fitting TRBD2. This CDR3 contains 16 residues. Trimming cost V 10 bases and J 7 bases; bases outside gene matches: 10. CDR1 and CDR2 (germline): ENHRY, SYGVKD. The CDR3 nucleotides are TGTGCCAGCACAGGGACTAGCGGGGGGAGTGGCGGGGAGCTGTTTTTT. Its translation: CASTGTSGGSGGELFF.

This chain joins TRBV28 and TRBJ1-2, with a possible D match to TRBD1 (5 bases). CDR1 and CDR2 (germline): MDHEN, SYDVKM. V lost 4 bases to trimming and J lost 4 bases, with 16 bases between them. The CDR3 spans 15 residues. The CDR3 sequence: CASSSTGPFGYGYTF. CDR3 DNA sequence: TGTGCCAGCAGTTCCACAGGACCCTTTGGCTATGGCTACACCTTC.